Described below is a single T cell receptor beta chain sequence and its context. The sample originates from a study of blood T cell repertoires in COVID-19. The overall study: Samples taken during acute and convalescent COVID-19 were collected in the United States, Italy and Spain. The analysed material was cDNA or gDNA that came from T cells, B-cell-depleted T cells, or PBMCs.

Per the original methods: Estimates of nucleated cell counts were drawn from the amplification of reference gene primers. Repertoires were generated with immunoSEQ multiplex PCR, while TCRdb's copy carries only in-frame clones and drops some. V and J calls and clone size come straight from that table; D and trimming were deduced from the DNA. The sample has about 16,000 clones, roughly 70% seen once. CDR3 length: 16 amino acids. V lost 3 bases to trimming and J lost 2 bases, with 17 bases between them. Looked up from germline, CDR1 is LNHDA and CDR2 is SQIVND (reference sequence). Material: peripheral blood. The sequence was collected from a man aged 60-69 years with acute or convalescent COVID-19. The chain employs TRBV19 and TRBJ2-7; D is possibly TRBD2 (5 bases). The CDR3 is CASSITSGHITYEQYF. DNA of the CDR3: TGTGCCAGTAGTATTACAAGCGGTCATATTACCTACGAGCAGTACTTC.